Sequencing of this T cell receptor (beta chain) was carried out in a study of CD8 T cells in Susac syndrome. Trimming took 4 bases from V and 4 from J, leaving 16 bases between them. The V gene's germline CDR1 is GTSNPN and CDR2 SVGIG (reference sequence). This CDR3 is 14 amino acids long. With random hexamers, reverse transcription was performed on about 0.5 to 1 ug of RNA. TCRdb re-called the immunoSEQ multiplex PCR reads with MiXCR, one entry per CDR3 protein. Of 210,000 or so distinct CDR3 sequences in the sample, roughly 93% were seen once. This sequence originates from a human donor with Susac syndrome. The chain links TRBV30 to TRBJ1-2; D uncertain. The source material was CD4+ T cells from PBMCs. The CDR3 here is CAWTLQDAGYGYTF. The CDR3 nucleotides are TGTGCCTGGACCCTACAAGACGCTGGCTATGGCTACACCTTC.